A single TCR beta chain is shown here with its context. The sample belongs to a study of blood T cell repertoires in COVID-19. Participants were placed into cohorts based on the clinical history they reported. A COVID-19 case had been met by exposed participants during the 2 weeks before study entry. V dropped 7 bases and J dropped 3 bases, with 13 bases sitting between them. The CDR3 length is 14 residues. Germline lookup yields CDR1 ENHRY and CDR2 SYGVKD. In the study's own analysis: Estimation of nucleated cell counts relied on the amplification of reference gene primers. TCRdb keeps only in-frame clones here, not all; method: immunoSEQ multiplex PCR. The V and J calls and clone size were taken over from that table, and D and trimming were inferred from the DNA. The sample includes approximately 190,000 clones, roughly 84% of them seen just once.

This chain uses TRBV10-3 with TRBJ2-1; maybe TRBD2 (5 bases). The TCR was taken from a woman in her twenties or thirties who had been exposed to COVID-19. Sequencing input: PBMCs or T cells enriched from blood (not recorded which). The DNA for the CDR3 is TGTGCCATCAATCCGGGATCCAACTACAATGAGCAGTTCTTC. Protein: CAINPGSNYNEQFF.